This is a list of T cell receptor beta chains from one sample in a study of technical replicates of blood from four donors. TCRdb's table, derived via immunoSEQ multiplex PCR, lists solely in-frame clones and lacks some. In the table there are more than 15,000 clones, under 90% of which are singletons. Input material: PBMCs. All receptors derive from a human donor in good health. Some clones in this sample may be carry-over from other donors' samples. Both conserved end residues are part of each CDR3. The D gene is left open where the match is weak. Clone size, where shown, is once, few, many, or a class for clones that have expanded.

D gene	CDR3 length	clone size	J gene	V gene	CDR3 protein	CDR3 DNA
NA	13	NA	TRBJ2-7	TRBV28	CASSLADNYEQYF	TGTGCCAGCAGTTTAGCGGACAACTACGAGCAGTACTTC
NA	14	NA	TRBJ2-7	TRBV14	CASSHVQALYEQYF	TGTGCCAGCAGCCACGTACAGGCGCTCTACGAGCAGTACTTC
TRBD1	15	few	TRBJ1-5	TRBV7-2	CASSRTGYSNQPQHF	TGTGCCAGCAGCAGGACAGGGTATAGCAATCAGCCCCAGCATTTT
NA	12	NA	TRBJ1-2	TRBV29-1	CSVDRDSGGYTF	TGCAGCGTTGACCGGGACTCGGGTGGCTACACCTTC
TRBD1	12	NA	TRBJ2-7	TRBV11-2	CASRGQGYEQYF	TGTGCCAGTAGGGGACAGGGCTACGAGCAGTACTTC
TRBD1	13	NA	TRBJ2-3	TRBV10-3	CANRDRGVDTQYF	TGTGCCAACCGGGACAGGGGGGTAGATACGCAGTATTTT
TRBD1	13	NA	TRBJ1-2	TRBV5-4	CASRPDREYGYTF	TGTGCCAGCAGGCCGGACAGGGAATATGGCTACACCTTC
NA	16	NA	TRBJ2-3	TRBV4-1	CASSQAGDGGTDTQYF	TGCGCCAGCAGCCAAGCGGGAGACGGAGGCACAGATACGCAGTATTTT
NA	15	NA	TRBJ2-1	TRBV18	CASSPPQTGKNEQFF	TGTGCCAGCTCACCTCCCCAGACAGGAAAAAATGAGCAGTTCTTC
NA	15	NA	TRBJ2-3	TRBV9	CASSVVGNRADTQYF	TGTGCCAGCAGCGTAGTCGGAAACAGGGCCGATACGCAGTATTTT
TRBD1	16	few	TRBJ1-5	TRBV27	CASSHLDRGNNQPQHF	TGTGCCAGCAGTCACCTGGACAGGGGCAACAATCAGCCCCAGCATTTT
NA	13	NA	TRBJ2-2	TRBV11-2	CASSLDRSGELFF	TGTGCCAGCAGCCTCGACAGATCCGGGGAGCTGTTTTTT
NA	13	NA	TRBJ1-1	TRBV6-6	CASYRPGSQEAFF	TGTGCCAGCTACCGGCCAGGGTCCCAGGAGGCTTTCTTT
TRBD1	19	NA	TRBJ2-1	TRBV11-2	CASSPSPLDRGLVYNEQFF	TGTGCCAGCAGCCCTAGCCCTCTCGACAGGGGGCTTGTCTACAATGAGCAGTTCTTC
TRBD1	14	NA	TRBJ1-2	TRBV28	CASRGQLANYGYTF	TGTGCCAGCAGGGGACAGTTAGCTAACTATGGCTACACCTTC
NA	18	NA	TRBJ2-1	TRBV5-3	CARSGTRDSRGAYNEQFF	TGTGCCAGAAGCGGCACCCGGGACTCCCGAGGGGCCTACAATGAGCAGTTCTTC
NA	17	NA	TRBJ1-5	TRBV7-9	CASSFSSNWQNNQPQHF	TGTGCCAGCAGCTTTTCCAGTAATTGGCAGAACAATCAGCCCCAGCATTTT
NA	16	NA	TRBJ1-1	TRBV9	CASSVATGLGPTEAFF	TGTGCCAGCAGCGTTGCGACAGGCCTGGGCCCCACTGAAGCTTTCTTT
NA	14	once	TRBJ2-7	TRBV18	CASSPMARGYEQYF	TGTGCCAGCTCACCTATGGCCAGGGGCTACGAGCAGTACTTC
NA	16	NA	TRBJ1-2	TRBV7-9	CASSLASGGTNYGYTF	TGTGCCAGCAGCTTAGCATCGGGGGGAACTAACTATGGCTACACCTTC
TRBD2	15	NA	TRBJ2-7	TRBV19	CASSGPGLAGVEQYF	TGTGCCAGTAGTGGCCCGGGACTAGCGGGAGTCGAGCAGTACTTC
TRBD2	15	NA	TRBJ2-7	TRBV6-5	CASSYSTSGSYEQYF	TGTGCCAGCAGTTACTCAACTAGCGGGAGTTACGAGCAGTACTTC
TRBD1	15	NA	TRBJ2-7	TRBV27	CASSTWGQGAGEQYF	TGTGCCAGCAGTACCTGGGGACAGGGGGCCGGTGAGCAGTACTTC
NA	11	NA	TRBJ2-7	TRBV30	CASGKTYEQYF	TGTGCCTCGGGGAAAACCTACGAGCAGTACTTC
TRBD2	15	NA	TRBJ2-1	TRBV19	CASLRTAGGPYEQFF	TGTGCCAGCCTCAGGACAGCGGGAGGGCCCTATGAGCAGTTCTTC
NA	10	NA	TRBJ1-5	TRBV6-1	CASNRRPQHF	TGTGCCAGCAACAGAAGGCCCCAGCATTTT
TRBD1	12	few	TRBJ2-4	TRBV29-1	CSVRGTGNIQYF	TGCAGCGTTCGGGGGACAGGGAACATTCAGTACTTC
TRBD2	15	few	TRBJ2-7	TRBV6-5	CASSPLAAGDYEQYF	TGTGCCAGCAGCCCTCTTGCAGCGGGGGACTACGAGCAGTACTTC
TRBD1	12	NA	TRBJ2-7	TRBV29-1	CSVVNPRGFRNF	TGCAGCGTTGTCAATCCCAGGGGGTTTCGTAACTTC
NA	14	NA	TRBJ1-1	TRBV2	CASRRLQMNTEAFF	TGTGCCAGCCGCAGATTACAAATGAACACTGAAGCTTTCTTT
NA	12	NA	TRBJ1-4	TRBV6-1	CASSESYEKLFF	TGTGCCAGCAGTGAATCCTATGAAAAACTGTTTTTT
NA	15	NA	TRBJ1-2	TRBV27	CASSSRTDWGYGYTF	TGTGCCAGCAGTTCGCGGACAGATTGGGGCTATGGCTACACCTTC
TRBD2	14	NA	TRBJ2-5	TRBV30	CAWSSAGVPETQYF	TGTGCCTGGAGCTCAGCGGGAGTTCCAGAGACCCAGTACTTC
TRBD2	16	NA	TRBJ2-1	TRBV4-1	CASSPNVAGGYNEQFF	TGCGCCAGCAGCCCGAATGTGGCGGGAGGGTACAATGAGCAGTTCTTC
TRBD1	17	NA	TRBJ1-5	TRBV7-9	CASSYGTTGGRRQPQHF	TGTGCCAGCAGCTACGGGACCACAGGGGGAAGGCGTCAGCCCCAGCATTTT
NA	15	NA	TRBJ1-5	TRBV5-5	CASSFGAPQNQPQHF	TGTGCCAGCAGCTTTGGGGCACCCCAAAATCAGCCCCAGCATTTT
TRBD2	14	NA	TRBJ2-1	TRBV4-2	CASRGTSGSYEQFF	TGTGCCAGTCGGGGGACTAGCGGGAGCTATGAGCAGTTCTTC
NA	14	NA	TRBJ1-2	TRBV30	CAWSNRDSPKGYTF	TGTGCCTGGAGTAACCGGGACTCCCCCAAGGGCTACACCTTC
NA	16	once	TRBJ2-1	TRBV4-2	CASSQGYYPPNNEQFF	TGTGCCAGCAGCCAAGGTTACTATCCACCCAACAATGAGCAGTTCTTC
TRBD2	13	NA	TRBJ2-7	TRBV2	CASSERGGAEQYF	TGTGCCAGCAGTGAACGGGGAGGGGCCGAGCAGTACTTC
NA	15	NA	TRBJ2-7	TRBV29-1	CSVEDPTASSYEQYF	TGCAGCGTTGAAGATCCGACAGCCTCATCCTACGAGCAGTACTTC
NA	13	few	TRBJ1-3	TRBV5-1	CASSSEQGNTIYF	TGCGCCAGCAGCTCAGAACAAGGAAACACCATATATTTT
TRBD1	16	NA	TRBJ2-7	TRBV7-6	CASSLEGTGGIYEQYF	TGTGCCAGCAGCTTAGAAGGGACAGGGGGTATCTACGAGCAGTACTTC
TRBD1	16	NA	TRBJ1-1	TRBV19	CASGYGTGGWVTEAFF	TGTGCCAGTGGCTACGGGACAGGGGGCTGGGTCACTGAAGCTTTCTTT
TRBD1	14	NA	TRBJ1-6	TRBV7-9	CASSKQGANSPLHF	TGTGCCAGCAGCAAACAGGGGGCTAATTCACCCCTCCACTTT
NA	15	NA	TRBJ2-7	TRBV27	CASADGADRSYEQYF	TGTGCCAGCGCCGATGGGGCAGATCGATCCTACGAGCAGTACTTC